This T cell receptor (beta chain) was retrieved from a study of CD4+ T cells in melanoma. Here immunoSEQ multiplex PCR was the method, and the copy in TCRdb shows in-frame clones only, minus some. The sample contains some 15,000 clones, roughly 60% of which appear only once. The V gene's germline CDR1 is KGHSH and CDR2 LQKENI. Trimming took off 5 bases at V and 0 bases at J, with 13 bases between the two ends. CDR3 size: 15 residues. Concerning this clone: What it binds is unknown.

General study points: Reportedly, melanoma neoantigen-specific CD4+ T cells showed varied differentiation states. A reported correlation linked neoantigen-specific CD4+ T cells to CD8+, macrophage and B cell function.

The chain uses TRBV18 and TRBJ1-1, with D perhaps matching TRBD1 (5 bases). Sequencing input: cells from a culture (not recorded whether cultured in vitro). The TCR originated in a human donor with melanoma. This chain's CDR3 is CASSEGATMNTEAFF. The CDR3 coding sequence is TGTGCCAGCTCAGAAGGGGCAACCATGAACACTGAAGCTTTCTTT.